The 4 T cell receptor beta chains presented below share a single source sample, sequenced in a study of T cells after yellow fever vaccination. Using its own MiXCR run on the 5' RACE reads, TCRdb lists one record per CDR3 protein. This table has a few hundred thousand distinct CDR3 sequences, around 3.6% appearing once. The sample was PBMCs, taken on the day of the yellow fever booster vaccination. Receptor source: a man aged 18 to 29 who received the YFV17D yellow fever vaccine.

This clonotype was counted a few times. CDR3 sequence reads: CASSPPSGGSYNEQFF. Here the CDR3 DNA reads TGTGCCAGCTCCCCTCCTAGCGGAGGATCCTACAATGAGCAGTTCTTC. The chain uses TRBV18 and TRBJ2-1; the match to TRBD2 covers 7 bases. V dropped 6 bases and J dropped 1; count of bases not matched to a gene: 9. Germline V lookup: CDR1 KGHSH, CDR2 LQKENI. CDR3 size: 16 residues. The full variable domain, its missing parts supplied by reference TRBV18 and TRBJ2-1, is NAGVMQNPRHLVRRRGQEARLRCSPMKGHSHVYWYRQLPEEGLKFMVYLQKENIIDESGMPKERFSAEFPKEGPSILRIQQVVRGDSAAYFCASSPPSGGSYNEQFFGPGTRLTVL.

V gene TRBV7-2 combines with J gene TRBJ1-2; weak D call: TRBD1 (5 bases). The CDR3 extends over 16 amino acids. Germline CDR1 and CDR2: SGHTA and FQGNSA. The V and J ends lost 3 bases and 4 bases respectively, with 18 bases between them. CDR3: CASSFIGGSTFYGYTF. The DNA for the CDR3 is TGTGCCAGCAGCTTCATTGGGGGGAGCACGTTCTATGGCTACACCTTC.

J is TRBJ2-3 and V is TRBV18; D possibly corresponds to TRBD1 (6 bases). CDR1 is KGHSH, CDR2 LQKENI, per germline. The CDR3 length is 15 residues. Deletions cut 2 bases from V and 0 bases from J, with 9 bases between. DNA of the CDR3: TGTGCCAGCTCACCAATAACAGGGAGCACAGATACGCAGTATTTT. Protein sequence: CASSPITGSTDTQYF.

This clonotype came up many times. The V and J genes are TRBV9 and TRBJ2-5, with TRBD2 identical over 11 bases. V trimming: 3 bases; J trimming: 5 bases; junction bases outside the gene matches: 9. CDR3 length equals 16 residues. Per germline, CDR1 SGDLS and CDR2 YYNGEE. The CDR3 coding sequence is TGTGCCAGCAGCGAGACTAGCGGGGCTTACAAGGAGACCCAGTACTTC. This codes for CASSETSGAYKETQYF. The variable domain in full, with the rest retrieved from reference TRBV9 and TRBJ2-5, is DSGVTQTPKHLITATGQRVTLRCSPRSGDLSVYWYQQSLDQGLQFLIQYYNGEERAKGNILERFSAQQFPDLHSELNLSSLELGDSALYFCASSETSGAYKETQYFGPGTRLLVL.